Here is one T cell receptor (beta chain) with its context. A much larger clone lies a single base off, so this may be a read error. TCR alpha and beta CDR3 regions were amplified from RNA using iRepertoire nested multiplex PCR. TCRdb reanalysed the multiplex PCR reads using MiXCR and keeps one entry per CDR3 protein. This table has fewer than 200,000 distinct CDR3 sequences, around 32% appearing once. CDR1 is DFQATT, CDR2 SNEGSKA, per germline (reference sequence). This CDR3 comprises 14 residues. The data were taken from a study of glioma-infiltrating T cells. Sequenced material: glioma tissue, nonneoplastic brain tissue, or PBMCs (not recorded which). J is TRBJ2-1 and V is TRBV20-1; perhaps TRBD2 as D (6 bases). The receptor was isolated from a human donor with low-grade glioma or glioblastoma, undergoing nonglioma brain surgery, or in good health (not recorded which). DNA of the CDR3: TGCAGCGCTAGGGCCGGGAGCGAACTCAATAAGCAGTTCTTC. Its protein is CSARAGSELNKQFF.